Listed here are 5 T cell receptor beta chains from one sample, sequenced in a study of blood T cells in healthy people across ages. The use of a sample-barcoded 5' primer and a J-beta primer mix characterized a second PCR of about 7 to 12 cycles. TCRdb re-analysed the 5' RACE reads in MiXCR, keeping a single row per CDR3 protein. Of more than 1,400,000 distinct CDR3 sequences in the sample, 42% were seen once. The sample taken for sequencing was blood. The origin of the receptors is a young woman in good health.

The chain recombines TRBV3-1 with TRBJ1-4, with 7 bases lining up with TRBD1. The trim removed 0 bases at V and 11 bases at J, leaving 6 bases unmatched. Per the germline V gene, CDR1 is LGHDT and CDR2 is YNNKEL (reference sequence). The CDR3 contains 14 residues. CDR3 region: CASSQDGSRGKLFF. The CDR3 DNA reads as TGTGCCAGCAGCCAAGATGGTTCCAGGGGGAAACTGTTTTTT.

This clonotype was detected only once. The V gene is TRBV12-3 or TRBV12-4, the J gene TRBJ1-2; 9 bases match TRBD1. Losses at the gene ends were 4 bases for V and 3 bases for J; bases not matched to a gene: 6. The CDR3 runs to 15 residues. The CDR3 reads CASSSWDREYYGYTF. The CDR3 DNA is TGTGCCAGCAGTTCGTGGGACAGGGAGTACTATGGCTACACCTTC.

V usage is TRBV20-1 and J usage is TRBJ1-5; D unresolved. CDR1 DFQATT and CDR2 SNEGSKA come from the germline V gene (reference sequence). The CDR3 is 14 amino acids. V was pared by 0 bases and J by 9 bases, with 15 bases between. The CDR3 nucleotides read TGCAGTGCTAGAGATGTTGCAGGAGGGCTGCCCCAGCATTTT. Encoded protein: CSARDVAGGLPQHF.

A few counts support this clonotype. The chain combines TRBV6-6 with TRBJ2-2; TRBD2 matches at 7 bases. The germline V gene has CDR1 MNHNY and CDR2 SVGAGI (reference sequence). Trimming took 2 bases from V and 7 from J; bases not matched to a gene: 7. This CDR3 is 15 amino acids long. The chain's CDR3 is CASSYRTSFNGELFF. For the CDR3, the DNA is TGTGCCAGCAGTTACCGGACTAGTTTTAACGGGGAGCTGTTTTTT.

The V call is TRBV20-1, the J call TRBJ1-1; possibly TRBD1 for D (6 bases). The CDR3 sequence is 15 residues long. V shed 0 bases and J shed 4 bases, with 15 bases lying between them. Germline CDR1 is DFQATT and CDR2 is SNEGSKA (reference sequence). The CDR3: CSARDPDSEITEAFF. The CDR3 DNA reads TGCAGTGCTAGAGACCCGGACAGTGAGATCACTGAAGCTTTCTTT.